A selection of T cell receptor beta chains follows, all from one sample in a study of T-cell memory formation after mild COVID-19. One entry per CDR3 protein, called by TCRdb with MiXCR from the 5' RACE reads. The data show about 57,000 distinct CDR3 sequences, 10% to 15% seen once. Sequenced input: PBMCs or a T cell subset sorted from them (not recorded which). These receptor sequences come from a man aged 18 to 29 who had mild COVID-19 (a few samples of this study predate the infection). Cell type and time point are not known. Both conserved end residues are part of each CDR3. D genes are given only for firm matches. Not all rows give a size; the values are once, few, many and, for expanded clones, a class.

V gene	D gene	clone size	J gene	CDR3 DNA	CDR3 protein
TRBV6-5	NA	NA	TRBJ1-1	TGTGCCAGTCGTGGGGCTTATACTGAAGCTTTCTTT	CASRGAYTEAFF
TRBV7-2	TRBD2	medium-sized	TRBJ2-3	TGTGCCAGCAGCTTAGAAGGGACTAGCGGGAGGAACATTAATACGCAGTATTTT	CASSLEGTSGRNINTQYF
TRBV19	TRBD2	many	TRBJ2-1	TGTGCCAGTAGTATGGGACTAGCCAATGAGCAGTTCTTC	CASSMGLANEQFF
TRBV7-2	NA	many	TRBJ2-3	TGTGCCAGCAGCTTCAGGGGAACAGATACGCAGTATTTT	CASSFRGTDTQYF
TRBV7-2	NA	many	TRBJ2-7	TGTGCCAGCAGCTTAGAGGCGGGATTTTGGGCCTACGAGCAGTACTTC	CASSLEAGFWAYEQYF
TRBV7-2	NA	NA	TRBJ1-2	TGTGCCAGCGCCTTGGGTGGCTATGGCTACACCTTC	CASALGGYGYTF
TRBV21-1	NA	NA	TRBJ2-2	TGTGCCAGCAGCAAAGGCGGCGGGGGGGACACCGGGGAGCTGTTTTTT	CASSKGGGGDTGELFF
TRBV3-1	NA	few	TRBJ1-1	TGTGCCAGCAGCCAAGCCCACGGGGGCCACGCTTTCTTT	CASSQAHGGHAFF
TRBV19	TRBD2	NA	TRBJ2-3	TGTGCCATCGGGGGGGGCGCAGATACGCAGTATTTT	CAIGGGADTQYF
TRBV6-5	TRBD1	few	TRBJ2-7	TGTGCCAGCACCTCGGGACAGACCTACGAGCAGTACTTC	CASTSGQTYEQYF
TRBV6-6	NA	few	TRBJ2-3	TGTGCCAGCAGTTCTCACCAGAACACAGATACGCAGTATTTT	CASSSHQNTDTQYF
TRBV4-1	NA	many	TRBJ2-1	TGCGCCAGCAGCCAAGTCGACATTATCTCCTACAATGAGCAGTTCTTC	CASSQVDIISYNEQFF
TRBV3-1	TRBD2	few	TRBJ2-5	TGTGCCAGCAGCCACAACGATTTCGGGGGGGCCGAGACCCAGTACTTC	CASSHNDFGGAETQYF
TRBV7-3	NA	NA	TRBJ2-3	TGTGCCAGCAGCCCCTTGCCAGGGGGCACAGATACGCAGTATTTT	CASSPLPGGTDTQYF
TRBV18	TRBD1	NA	TRBJ1-2	TGTGCCAGCTCCCGGGACAGGGGAGACTATGGCTACACCTTC	CASSRDRGDYGYTF
TRBV7-3	NA	many	TRBJ2-2	TGTGCCAGCAGCTTAAACCCCACCGGGGAGCTGTTTTTT	CASSLNPTGELFF
TRBV12-3/TRBV12-4	TRBD1	many	TRBJ2-2	TGTGCCAGCAGTACCCCGGACAGGGGCACCGGGGAGCTGTTTTTT	CASSTPDRGTGELFF
TRBV10-2	NA	many	TRBJ2-1	TGCGCCAACCCGCTCCGGGGGTACAGGAATGAGCAGTTCTTC	CANPLRGYRNEQFF
TRBV5-1	NA	NA	TRBJ2-1	TGCGCCAGCAGGCGGGACGGAAGCTCCTACAATGAGCAGTTCTTC	CASRRDGSSYNEQFF
TRBV20-1	NA	many	TRBJ1-4	TGCAGTACGTCCCCGGGAGCTCTAAATGAAAAACTGTTTTTT	CSTSPGALNEKLFF
TRBV20-1	NA	few	TRBJ1-3	TGCAGTGCTAGGAACGAAAAGGGGTTCTCTGGAAACACCATATATTTT	CSARNEKGFSGNTIYF
TRBV18	NA	once	TRBJ1-2	TGTGCCAGCTCACCACGGGAGGGCTACACATTC	CASSPREGYTF
TRBV19	NA	few	TRBJ2-2	TGTGCCAGTGTTCAGGGTCGGAACACCGGGGAGCTGTTTTTT	CASVQGRNTGELFF
TRBV7-2	TRBD1	many	TRBJ2-3	TGTGCCAGCAGCACGATGGGACAGGAAGCAGATACGCAGTATTTT	CASSTMGQEADTQYF
TRBV27	NA	many	TRBJ2-1	TGTGCCAGCAGTCCCCTTACTAGCAGCTTTTACAATGAGCAGTTCTTC	CASSPLTSSFYNEQFF
TRBV4-3	NA	few	TRBJ1-2	TGCGCCAGCAGCCGCGAGACAGACCCCTTCTATGGCTACACCTTC	CASSRETDPFYGYTF
TRBV28	NA	NA	TRBJ2-5	TGTGCCAGCAGTTTGGGTTTACAGGAGGGGCTGGCCCAGTACTTC	CASSLGLQEGLAQYF
TRBV12-3/TRBV12-4	TRBD1	few	TRBJ1-1	TGTGCCAGCAGTTTATTCCCCCCTGACAGGGAGGCTTTCTTT	CASSLFPPDREAFF
TRBV7-2	TRBD2	NA	TRBJ2-7	TGTGCCAGCAGCTTAGGGACTAGCGGGGGAGTCCGCGAGCAGTACTTC	CASSLGTSGGVREQYF
TRBV18	NA	NA	TRBJ1-3	TGTGCCAGCTCACTCCAGGATGGAAACACCATATATTTT	CASSLQDGNTIYF
TRBV6-2/TRBV6-3	NA	many	TRBJ2-2	TGTGCCACCGGCCAACACCCCGCCAACACCGGGGAGCTGTTTTTT	CATGQHPANTGELFF
TRBV5-1	TRBD1	NA	TRBJ1-1	TGCGCCAGCAGCTTCTACAGGGGAGTGAACACTGAAGCTTTCTTT	CASSFYRGVNTEAFF
TRBV6-6	TRBD1	few	TRBJ2-2	TGTGCCAGCAGTTACTCCGGGACAGGGTTGACCGGGGAGCTGTTTTTT	CASSYSGTGLTGELFF
TRBV28	TRBD2	NA	TRBJ2-5	TGTGCCAGCAGTTTAAGCGGGGGAAAGACCCAGTACTTC	CASSLSGGKTQYF
TRBV7-2	NA	NA	TRBJ2-2	TGTGCCAGCAGCTTAGCTTCGACAAACGGGGAGCTGTTTTTT	CASSLASTNGELFF
TRBV7-3	NA	NA	TRBJ2-1	TGTGCCACCTCACGGGGGCAGGGTGAGCAGTTCTTC	CATSRGQGEQFF